The 9 T cell receptor beta chains below come from one sample, sequenced in a study of blood T cell repertoires in COVID-19. TCRdb's table, derived via immunoSEQ multiplex PCR, lists solely in-frame clones and lacks some. The sample holds 300,000 or so clones, over 75% seen once. The specimen was peripheral blood. The receptor source for this set is a man in his forties or fifties with active or convalescent COVID-19.

The J gene is TRBJ1-5, the V gene TRBV18, with a possible D match to TRBD1 (6 bases). Germline V gives CDR1 KGHSH, CDR2 LQKENI. With 5 bases removed from V and 0 bases from J, the gap between germline ends came to 8 bases. This CDR3 has 14 amino acids. The CDR3 here is CASSRGNSNQPQHF. The DNA of the CDR3 is TGTGCCAGCTCAAGGGGGAATAGCAATCAGCCCCAGCATTTT.

CDR3 amino acids: CASSLSLAGTGDTQYF. The CDR3 DNA follows: TGTGCCAGCAGCTTAAGTCTAGCGGGGACGGGAGATACGCAGTATTTT. This rearrangement joins TRBV7-3 to TRBJ2-3, with TRBD2 identical over 9 bases. J was trimmed by 5 bases and V by 1 base; bases with no gene match: 7. CDR1 and CDR2 from the germline V gene are SGHTA and FQGTGA. CDR3 size: 16 residues.

V gene TRBV9 combines with J gene TRBJ2-5; 8 nucleotides align to TRBD1. This CDR3 region has 15 residues. CDR1 is SGDLS, CDR2 YYNGEE, per germline. Trimming cost V 4 bases and J 2 bases; bases outside gene matches: 7. The CDR3 sequence: CASSSGGPSQETQYF. The DNA of the CDR3 is TGTGCCAGCAGCTCAGGGGGCCCGTCACAAGAGACCCAGTACTTC.

V is TRBV7-2 and J is TRBJ1-3; D might be TRBD1 (6 bases). V lost 5 bases to trimming and J lost 2 bases, with 10 bases between them. Germline V gene lookup returns CDR1 SGHTA and CDR2 FQGNSA. CDR3 length equals 14 residues. CDR3 in DNA: TGTGCCAGCAGCCTACGACAGGCTGGAAACACCATATATTTT. It encodes CASSLRQAGNTIYF.

V gene TRBV7-9 combines with J gene TRBJ2-7; D uncertain. Germline V gene data show CDR1 as SEHNR and CDR2 as FQNEAQ (reference sequence). CDR3 length: 15 amino acids. The ends were cut back, 1 base at V and 0 bases at J, with 10 bases in the middle. CDR3 nucleotide sequence: TGTGCCAGCAGCTTAGTTGCCCCGGGCTCCTACGAGCAGTACTTC. Its translation: CASSLVAPGSYEQYF. Combining the CDR3 with reference TRBV7-9 and TRBJ2-7 gives the whole variable domain DTGVSQNPRHKITKRGQNVTFRCDPISEHNRLYWYRQTLGQGPEFLTYFQNEAQLEKSRLLSDRFSAERPKGSFSTLEIQRTEQGDSAMYLCASSLVAPGSYEQYFGPGTRLTVT.

The V call is TRBV10-3, the J call TRBJ1-4, with D perhaps TRBD1 (5 bases). Trimming took off 6 bases at V and 7 bases at J, with 12 bases between the two ends. The CDR3 has 13 residues. Per the germline V gene, CDR1 is ENHRY and CDR2 is SYGVKD. CDR3 bases: TGTGCCATCAGCCCCGACAGTGCTGAAAAACTGTTTTTT. Its protein product is CAISPDSAEKLFF.

The chain recombines TRBV28 with TRBJ1-4; the D gene is possibly TRBD1 (6 bases). The CDR3 contains 16 residues. Between the trimmed V and J ends, which lost 8 bases and 8 bases, there was a span of 24 bases. Germline V gene lookup returns CDR1 MDHEN and CDR2 SYDVKM. The CDR3 nucleotides are TGTGCCAGCCGGCCTCACGGGGGGGGCGGGGGCGAAAAACTGTTTTTT. It encodes CASRPHGGGGGEKLFF.

The V gene is TRBV30, the J gene TRBJ1-2; 8 bases are a match to TRBD1. This CDR3 comprises 13 residues. In germline, CDR1 is GTSNPN, CDR2 SVGIG (reference sequence). The V segment lost 2 bases and the J segment 5 bases; nucleotides outside the gene matches: 4. This CDR3 reads CAWSLRTGYGYTF. The DNA of the CDR3 is TGTGCCTGGAGTTTAAGGACAGGGTATGGCTACACCTTC.

The chain joins TRBV2 to TRBJ2-1; 11 bases are a match to TRBD2. J lost 15 bases, V lost 4 bases, and 11 bases had no gene match. The CDR3 has 14 residues. Germline CDR1 reads SNHLY; CDR2 reads FYNNEI. CDR3 region: CASSGVLAGGPRFF. The CDR3 region has the DNA TGTGCCAGCAGTGGGGTCCTAGCGGGAGGCCCCCGGTTCTTC.